A single sample is the source of the 31 T cell receptor beta chains below, sequenced in a study of T cell changes during pregnancy in multiple sclerosis (dated by TCRdb to between 2019 and 2020). Libraries were constructed by the immunoSEQ multiplex PCR assay. TCRdb's version of the immuneACCESS table is confined to in-frame rearrangements and falls short of the full clone set. An unresolved V gene accounts for under half of the shortfall where checked; the remainder is of unknown origin. Within this sample are about 130,000 clones, with roughly 96% of them counted one time only. Around 0.46% of the sample comes from the top ten. The input for sequencing was peripheral blood, taken after pregnancy. These receptors were obtained from a female donor with multiple sclerosis, enrolled in a pregnancy study.

The chain links TRBV5-1 to TRBJ1-2, with 8 bases matching TRBD1. Germline lookup yields CDR1 SGHRS and CDR2 YFSETQ. The CDR3 sequence is 15 residues long. The junction had 5 bases not matched to a gene; V was cut back by 0 bases and J by 4 bases. For the CDR3, the DNA is TGCGCCAGCAGCTTGGATGGACAGGGAGCCTATGGCTACACCTTC. This sequence encodes CASSLDGQGAYGYTF. Supplemented by reference TRBV5-1 and TRBJ1-2, the full variable domain reads KAGVTQTPRYLIKTRGQQVTLSCSPISGHRSVSWYQQTPGQGLQFLFEYFSETQRNKGNFPGRFSGRQFSNSRSEMNVSTLELGDSALYLCASSLDGQGAYGYTFGSGTRLTVV.

This sequence joins TRBV2 and TRBJ1-2; 7 bases are a match to TRBD1. The junction had 14 bases not matched to a gene; V was cut back by 7 bases and J by 6 bases. This CDR3 region has 15 residues. Germline values: CDR1 SNHLY, CDR2 FYNNEI. The CDR3 loop is CASTADRVGPHGYTF. CDR3 coding DNA: TGTGCCAGCACTGCTGACAGGGTGGGTCCGCATGGCTACACCTTC.

The chain joins TRBV14 to TRBJ2-3; 8 positions match TRBD1. The CDR3 length is 16 residues. Germline V gene sequence: CDR1 SGHDN, CDR2 FVKESK. V was clipped by 4 bases and J by 2 bases; unmatched bases: 8. CDR3 nucleotides: TGTGCCAGCAGCCTAGGACAGGGCCGATTCACAGATACGCAGTATTTT. This gives the protein CASSLGQGRFTDTQYF.

Here the CDR3 reads CASSMGTRSYNEQFF. As DNA, the CDR3 is TGTGCCAGTAGTATGGGGACTCGTTCCTACAATGAGCAGTTCTTC. The chain recombines TRBV19 with TRBJ2-1; possible D gene TRBD2, 6 bases. The CDR3 totals 15 residues. From germline, CDR1 is LNHDA and CDR2 SQIVND (reference sequence). The V and J ends lost 3 bases and 1 base respectively, with 10 bases between them.

The chain carries TRBV13 and TRBJ2-1, with a possible D match to TRBD1 (6 bases). Germline V gene sequence: CDR1 PRHDT, CDR2 FYEKMQ (reference sequence). This CDR3 contains 13 residues. The V and J ends lost 0 bases and 10 bases respectively, with 10 bases between them. The CDR3 sequence: CASSLGAGQEQFF. DNA of the CDR3: TGTGCCAGCAGCTTAGGGGCCGGACAGGAGCAGTTCTTC. Filled out from reference TRBV13 and TRBJ2-1, the complete variable domain reads AAGVIQSPRHLIKEKRETATLKCYPIPRHDTVYWYQQGPGQDPQFLISFYEKMQSDKGSIPDRFSAQQFSDYHSELNMSSLELGDSALYFCASSLGAGQEQFFGPGTRLTVL.

The chain recombines TRBV5-4 with TRBJ2-1, with a possible D match to TRBD2 (6 bases). The CDR3 contains 15 residues. CDR1 SGHNT and CDR2 YYREEE come from the germline V gene (reference sequence). V was clipped by 2 bases and J by 5 bases, with 14 bases between them. This chain's CDR3 is CASSFLGGANNEQFF. The CDR3 bases are TGTGCCAGCAGCTTCCTTGGCGGGGCAAACAATGAGCAGTTCTTC.

This chain connects TRBV2 to TRBJ1-2; 7 bases map to TRBD1. The CDR3 loop spans 13 amino acids. CDR1 is SNHLY and CDR2 is FYNNEI in the germline V gene. V lost 6 bases, J lost 1 base, and 2 bases stayed unmatched. The DNA for the CDR3 is TGTGCCAGCAGCCAGGGGGTTAACTATGGCTACACCTTC. It encodes CASSQGVNYGYTF. The variable domain in full, completed from reference TRBV2 and TRBJ1-2, reads EPEVTQTPSHQVTQMGQEVILRCVPISNHLYFYWYRQILGQKVEFLVSFYNNEISEKSEIFDDQFSVERPDGSNFTLKIRSTKLEDSAMYFCASSQGVNYGYTFGSGTRLTVV.

The rearrangement uses TRBV18 and TRBJ2-1; TRBD1 is a possible D gene (6 bases). The CDR3 is 14 amino acids. Trimming left V 5 bases short and J 3 bases short, with 11 bases between. From germline, CDR1 is KGHSH and CDR2 LQKENI. This chain's CDR3 is CASSNRDDYNEQFF. CDR3 bases: TGTGCCAGCTCAAACAGGGACGACTACAATGAGCAGTTCTTC.

The V gene is TRBV27, the J gene TRBJ1-1; a weak D match, TRBD1 (6 bases). The germline V gene encodes CDR1 MNHEY and CDR2 SMNVEV (reference sequence). The V and J ends lost 10 bases and 5 bases respectively, with 14 bases between them. The CDR3 totals 12 residues. The CDR3 nucleotides read TGTGCCACGGGGGGCGCTGGGACTGAAGCTTTCTTT. It is translated as CATGGAGTEAFF.

This sequence joins TRBV7-2 and TRBJ2-2, with D unresolved. The CDR3 is 12 residues long. Germline CDR1 and CDR2: SGHTA and FQGNSA. Deletions cut 4 bases from V and 9 bases from J, with 9 bases between. In nucleotides, the CDR3 is TGTGCCAGCAGCTCGGGTTTGCGGGAGCTGTTTTTT. Translation: CASSSGLRELFF.

For the CDR3, the DNA is TGTGCCAGCAGTCCGACAGTCTACGAGCAGTACTTC. Its translation is CASSPTVYEQYF. V usage is TRBV2 and J usage is TRBJ2-7; D perhaps matches TRBD1 (5 bases). The V gene's germline CDR1 is SNHLY and CDR2 FYNNEI. The CDR3 runs 12 residues. V lost 5 bases, J lost 3 bases, and 8 bases lay in between.

This chain links TRBV7-9 with TRBJ2-7; TRBD2 aligns across 7 bases. The CDR3 loop spans 14 amino acids. The germline gives CDR1 SEHNR, CDR2 FQNEAQ (reference sequence). With V trimmed by 1 base and J by 1 base, 1 base remained unmatched. The CDR3 loop is CASSLVGGSYEQYF. The CDR3 nucleotides read TGTGCCAGCAGCTTAGTGGGAGGGTCCTACGAGCAGTACTTC.

The CDR3 DNA is TGTGCCAGCAGTTTGGGCCCCAGCTCCTACAATGAGCAGTTCTTC. Translating it yields CASSLGPSSYNEQFF. This rearrangement joins TRBV27 to TRBJ2-1, with D unclear. CDR1 is MNHEY and CDR2 is SMNVEV in the germline V gene (reference sequence). The CDR3 is 15 amino acids. Trimming removed 3 bases from V and 0 bases from J, with 9 bases in between.

The gene calls are TRBV9 and TRBJ1-3; no definite D call. The CDR3 has 14 amino acids. Trimming pared 4 bases from V and 1 base from J, leaving 9 bases between. Germline-derived CDR1 and CDR2 are SGDLS and YYNGEE. The CDR3 region has the DNA TGTGCCAGCAGCCCTCTAGGATCTGGAAACACCATATATTTT. Its translation: CASSPLGSGNTIYF.

The chain has TRBV5-4 and TRBJ2-1; no definite D call. CDR1 and CDR2 from the germline V gene are SGHNT and YYREEE (reference sequence). This CDR3 is 14 amino acids long. With 0 bases removed from V and 7 bases from J, the gap between germline ends came to 11 bases. The CDR3 region has the DNA TGTGCCAGCAGCTTGGTGGGTTCGGGTAATGAGCAGTTCTTC. Translated, it gives CASSLVGSGNEQFF. The whole variable domain, filled in from reference TRBV5-4 and TRBJ2-1, reads ETGVTQSPTHLIKTRGQQVTLRCSSQSGHNTVSWYQQALGQGPQFIFQYYREEENGRGNFPPRFSGLQFPNYSSELNVNALELDDSALYLCASSLVGSGNEQFFGPGTRLTVL.

This clone was recorded once. The chain couples TRBV6-5 to TRBJ1-4, with 7 bases lining up with TRBD1. V lost 6 bases and J lost 3; bases outside the gene matches: 4. The CDR3 contains 14 residues. Germline V gives CDR1 MNHEY, CDR2 SVGAGI. The CDR3 region has the DNA TGTGCCAGCAGGACCAGGGGGGCTAATGAAAAACTGTTTTTT. It is translated as CASRTRGANEKLFF.

This chain connects TRBV7-2 to TRBJ2-1; 10 bases line up with TRBD2. The CDR3 covers 15 residues. V lost 6 bases to trimming and J lost 7 bases; unmatched junction nucleotides: 9. Per the germline V gene, CDR1 is SGHTA and CDR2 is FQGNSA. The CDR3 reads CASSNNGLAANEQFF. The CDR3 DNA is TGTGCCAGCAGTAATAATGGACTAGCGGCAAATGAGCAGTTCTTC.

The table lists this clone with a count of one. The J gene is TRBJ2-5, the V gene TRBV5-1, with 10 nucleotides matching TRBD1. CDR1 is SGHRS, CDR2 YFSETQ, per germline. V dropped 5 bases and J dropped 5; count of bases not matched to a gene: 6. The CDR3 runs 14 residues. For the CDR3, the DNA is TGCGCCAGCAGACGGACAGGGGGAACGGAGACCCAGTACTTC. This translates into CASRRTGGTETQYF.

This chain joins TRBV5-1 and TRBJ2-1; D gene ambiguous. The CDR3 extends over 14 amino acids. Per the germline V gene, CDR1 is SGHRS and CDR2 is YFSETQ. V was trimmed by 0 bases and J by 8 bases, leaving 12 bases between them. The CDR3 loop is CASSLGSPVDEQFF. In DNA form, the CDR3 reads TGCGCCAGCAGCTTGGGGTCCCCGGTGGATGAGCAGTTCTTC.

The V and J genes are TRBV9 and TRBJ2-1; maybe TRBD2 (6 bases). The CDR3 covers 16 residues. CDR1 is SGDLS and CDR2 is YYNGEE in the germline V gene. V lost 4 bases to trimming and J lost 0 bases, with 14 bases between them. CDR3 in DNA: TGTGCCAGCAGCCTACTAGGAGCGGGCTCCTACAATGAGCAGTTCTTC. It is translated as CASSLLGAGSYNEQFF.

V gene TRBV4-1 combines with J gene TRBJ2-7; tentative D call: TRBD2 (6 bases). Per germline, CDR1 MGHRA and CDR2 YSYEKL. Trimming stripped 4 bases from V and 2 bases from J, with 18 bases between. CDR3 length: 16 amino acids. In DNA, the CDR3 is TGCGCCAGCAGCCGAGCCTATAGCGGTACCGCCTACGAGCAGTACTTC. Protein: CASSRAYSGTAYEQYF.

The rearrangement joins TRBV7-2 to TRBJ1-5; 7 bases agree with TRBD1. CDR1 SGHTA and CDR2 FQGNSA come from the germline V gene. V shed 1 base and J 1 base; nucleotides not matched to a gene: 4. This CDR3 has 16 amino acids. The CDR3 region has the DNA TGTGCCAGCAGCTTAGGGGTACAGGGGAGCAATCAGCCCCAGCATTTT. This gives the protein CASSLGVQGSNQPQHF.

J is TRBJ2-3 and V is TRBV7-8, with 7 positions matching TRBD2. Germline loops: CDR1 SGHVS, CDR2 FQNEAQ. After removal of 2 bases from V and 2 bases from J, the junction contained 13 bases not matched to a gene. The CDR3 has 18 residues. In nucleotides, the CDR3 is TGTGCCAGCAGCTTAAAGATACAGACTAGCTCTCACACAGATACGCAGTATTTT. As protein: CASSLKIQTSSHTDTQYF.

This chain links TRBV4-2 with TRBJ2-2; 12 bases map to TRBD2. The V gene end was trimmed by 5 bases and the J gene end by 0 bases; junction bases not matched to a gene: 10. The CDR3 loop spans 19 amino acids. Germline V gene sequence: CDR1 LGHNA, CDR2 YNFKEQ. Here the CDR3 DNA reads TGTGCCAGCAGCGCACACCCAGGGACTAGCGGGCCGAACACCGGGGAGCTGTTTTTT. Its translation: CASSAHPGTSGPNTGELFF.

Comments on this clone: A read error may account for a junction end that differs from germline. The chain links TRBV7-7 to TRBJ2-2; 11 nucleotides agree with TRBD2. Germline V lookup: CDR1 SSHAT, CDR2 FNYEAQ (reference sequence). CDR3 size: 16 residues. CDR3: CASSLGLAGGPGELFF. CDR3 in DNA: TGTGCTAGCAGCTTAGGGCTAGCGGGAGGTCCGGGGGAGCTGTTTTTT.

CDR3: CASSRDPTSGRWEQYF. CDR3 nucleotides: TGTGCCAGCAGCCGAGACCCGACTAGCGGGAGGTGGGAGCAGTACTTC. The gene calls are TRBV7-6 and TRBJ2-7; 13 bases line up with TRBD2. Germline V gives CDR1 SGHVS, CDR2 FNYEAQ. This CDR3 is built from 16 residues. The V gene end was trimmed by 5 bases and the J gene end by 7 bases; junction bases not matched to a gene: 11.

This chain joins TRBV6-1 and TRBJ1-3; D ambiguous. The CDR3 consists of 15 residues. Between the trimmed V and J ends, which lost 5 bases and 1 base, there was a span of 12 bases. Germline loops: CDR1 MNHNS, CDR2 SASEGT. The CDR3 loop reads CASSTPAGSGNTIYF. As DNA, the CDR3 is TGTGCCAGCAGTACTCCGGCGGGGTCTGGAAACACCATATATTTT.

The chain links TRBV14 to TRBJ2-1; 14 bases line up with TRBD2. Germline CDR1 and CDR2: SGHDN and FVKESK. The CDR3 contains 17 residues. The V segment lost 0 bases and the J segment 6 bases; nucleotides outside the gene matches: 4. The CDR3 loop is CASSQEPGLAGVNEQFF. The CDR3 DNA reads as TGTGCCAGCAGCCAAGAACCGGGACTAGCGGGAGTCAATGAGCAGTTCTTC.

This chain connects TRBV28 to TRBJ2-2, with 7 bases lining up with TRBD2. Germline CDR1 MDHEN, CDR2 SYDVKM. CDR3 length: 13 amino acids. V was clipped by 10 bases and J by 7 bases; unmatched bases: 9. CDR3 coding DNA: TGTGCCACCCACCGGGGGGTGATCGGGGAGCTGTTTTTT. This gives the protein CATHRGVIGELFF. Full variable domain (rest looked up from reference TRBV28 and TRBJ2-2): DVKVTQSSRYLVKRTGEKVFLECVQDMDHENMFWYRQDPGLGLRLIYFSYDVKMKEKGDIPEGYSVSREKKERFSLILESASTNQTSMYLCATHRGVIGELFFGEGSRLTVL.

The chain uses TRBV7-9 and TRBJ1-2; 11 nucleotides align to TRBD1. Germline V gene data show CDR1 as SEHNR and CDR2 as FQNEAQ (reference sequence). The junction had 20 bases not matched to a gene; V was cut back by 8 bases and J by 6 bases. The CDR3 sequence is 18 residues long. CDR3 residues: CASGRPDRGRVSWDGYTF. The DNA for the CDR3 is TGTGCCAGCGGACGACCGGACAGGGGGCGCGTTAGCTGGGATGGCTACACCTTC.

The gene calls are TRBV2 and TRBJ2-1; 7 bases line up with TRBD1. Germline loops: CDR1 SNHLY, CDR2 FYNNEI. CDR3 length: 11 residues. Germline trimming cut 7 bases from V and 10 bases from J; bases unmatched to any gene: 4. The CDR3 protein is CASTPQGEQFF. The CDR3 bases are TGTGCCAGCACCCCACAGGGGGAGCAGTTCTTC. The variable domain in full, completed from reference TRBV2 and TRBJ2-1, reads EPEVTQTPSHQVTQMGQEVILRCVPISNHLYFYWYRQILGQKVEFLVSFYNNEISEKSEIFDDQFSVERPDGSNFTLKIRSTKLEDSAMYFCASTPQGEQFFGPGTRLTVL.